The T cell receptor (beta chain) under discussion was sequenced for a study of cytomegalovirus exposure and HLA in healthy donors. The CDR3 extends over 14 amino acids. Trimming shortened V by 1 base and J by 7 bases, and 10 bases separated the two germline ends. From germline, CDR1 is SGHVS and CDR2 FQNEAQ. The study ran its PCR with 60 Vbeta and 13 Jbeta primers. Original processing methods: Approximately 87 million unique TCR beta chains, 9 million to 14 million shared, were counted in a later analysis. The method was immunoSEQ multiplex PCR; TCRdb's version includes in-frame clones alone and lacks a portion of them. From that table come the V and J calls and clone size; the DNA was used to work out D and trimming. This sample has approximately 100,000 clones, with around 80% found just once. Study-wide results and limits: In vitro confirmation showed three CMV-associated chains to be CMV antigen specific. Generally TCR sequences proved uncommon, though certain public TCRs appeared in numerous donors.

On this clone: What it binds is unknown.

The receptor was isolated from a woman between 40 and 50 years old in good health and CMV-seronegative. Sequenced input: PBMCs. This sequence joins TRBV7-8 and TRBJ1-4; no clear D gene. The CDR3 sequence: CASSLGQKPEKLFF. CDR3 DNA sequence: TGTGCCAGCAGCTTAGGGCAGAAACCTGAAAAACTGTTTTTT.